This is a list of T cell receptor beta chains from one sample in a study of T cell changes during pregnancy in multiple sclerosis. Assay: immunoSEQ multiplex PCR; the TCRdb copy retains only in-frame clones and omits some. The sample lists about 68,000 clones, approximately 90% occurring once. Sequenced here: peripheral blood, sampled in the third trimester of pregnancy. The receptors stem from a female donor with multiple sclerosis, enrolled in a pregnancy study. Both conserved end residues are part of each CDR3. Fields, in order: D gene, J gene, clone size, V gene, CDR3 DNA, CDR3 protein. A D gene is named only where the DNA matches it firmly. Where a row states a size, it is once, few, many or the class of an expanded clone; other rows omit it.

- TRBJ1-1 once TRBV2 TGTGCCAGCACGGACAGCGGACGACCTGAAGCTTTCTTT CASTDSGRPEAFF
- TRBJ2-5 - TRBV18 TGTGCCAGCTCACCGGAGGAGACCCAGTACTTC CASSPEETQYF
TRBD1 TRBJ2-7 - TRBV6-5 TGTGCCAGCAGGCGACAGGGGCCTTCCTACGAGCAGCACTTC CASRRQGPSYEQHF
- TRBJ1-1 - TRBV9 TGTGCCAGCAGCGTGAGGGAGCACACTGAAGCTTTCTTT CASSVREHTEAFF
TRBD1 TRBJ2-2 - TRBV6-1 TGTGCCAGCAGTGGGACAGGCACCGGGGAGCTGTTTTTT CASSGTGTGELFF
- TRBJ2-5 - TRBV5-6 TGTGCCAGCAGCGTGGGACTCCGAGTCGAGACCCAGTACTTC CASSVGLRVETQYF
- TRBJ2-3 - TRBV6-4 TGTGCCAGCAGAGGCGGGACGGCTAGCACAGATACGCAGTATTTT CASRGGTASTDTQYF
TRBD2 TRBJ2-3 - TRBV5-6 TGTGCCAGCAGCTTGGCGGGGGGGGGCACAGATACGCAGTATTTT CASSLAGGGTDTQYF
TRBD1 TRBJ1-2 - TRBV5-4 TGTGCCAGCAGCTTTTCTGGACAGGCTGATAACTATGGCTACACCTTC CASSFSGQADNYGYTF
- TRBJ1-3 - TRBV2 TGTGCCAGCAGTGAGTTATACTCTGGAAACACCATATATTTT CASSELYSGNTIYF
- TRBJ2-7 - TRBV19 TGTGCCAGTAGTATTGGGGCCTTAACGGACGAGCAGTACTTC CASSIGALTDEQYF
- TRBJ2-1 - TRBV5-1 TGCGCCAGCAGCTTGGGTAACGGGTTCGACAATGAGCAGTTCTTC CASSLGNGFDNEQFF
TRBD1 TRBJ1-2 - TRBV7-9 TGTGCCAGCAGAAGGACAGGGGAGGATGGCTACACCTTC CASRRTGEDGYTF
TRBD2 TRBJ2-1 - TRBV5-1 TGCGCCAGCAGCTTGGGTTTTGGCGGGAGCTACAATGAGCAGTTCTTC CASSLGFGGSYNEQFF
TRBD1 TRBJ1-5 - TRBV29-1 TGCAGCGTTCAACACTCGACAGGGAATGATCAGCCCCAGCATTTT CSVQHSTGNDQPQHF
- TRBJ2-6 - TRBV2 TGTGCCAGCAGTTTCGAGTCTGGGGCCAACGTCCTGACTTTC CASSFESGANVLTF
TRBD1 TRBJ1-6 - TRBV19 TGTGCCAGTAGTCCGTCAGGGGGCAAAAATTCACCCCTCCACTTT CASSPSGGKNSPLHF